This T cell receptor beta chain was found in a study of circulating and synovial CD4+ cells in juvenile arthritis. Notes on the study in general: Diversity here was lower than in bulk blood CD4 cells. CPL versus bulk CD4 samples: T cell genome counts differed by at least an order of magnitude. Circulating pathogenic-like lymphocytes shared a substantially higher fraction of CDR3 sequences with synovium than bulk blood.

Libraries were prepared by immunoSEQ multiplex PCR; TCRdb keeps only in-frame clonotypes and omits some of them. The table shows fewer than 35,000 clones, with over 95% occurring only once. The germline CDR1 and CDR2 sequences are GTSNPN and SVGIG (reference sequence). The CDR3 contains 14 residues. Trimming took off 3 bases at V and 3 bases at J, with 15 bases between the two ends. As for this clone: Its antigen remains unidentified.

The sample consisted of CD4+ T cells from blood. This receptor was identified in a human donor with juvenile idiopathic arthritis. The chain carries TRBV30 and TRBJ2-7; no clear D gene. CDR3 loop: CAWRSRAINYEQYF. CDR3 coding DNA: TGTGCCTGGAGGTCCCGCGCTATTAACTACGAGCAGTACTTC.